The rows below give T cell receptor beta chains drawn from one sample of a study of CD8+ T cells in alopecia areata. The protocol was immunoSEQ multiplex PCR, while the TCRdb copy is restricted to in-frame clones and leaves out a portion. The sample lists approximately 200,000 clones, roughly 44% occurring once. Sequencing used CD4+ T cells sorted from blood, obtained at approximately week 39, from a patient treated with tofacitinib. These receptor sequences come from a human donor with alopecia areata. CDR3s include the opening cysteine and the closing phenylalanine or tryptophan. A D gene is named only where the DNA matches it firmly. Expanded clones are given a class, and other clones once, few, many or no size at all.

D	size	V	J	DNA	CDR3
NA	NA	TRBV5-1	TRBJ2-1	TGCGCCAGCAGCTTGGACGGCGGTCCGTCCTACAATGAGCAGTTCTTC	CASSLDGGPSYNEQFF
NA	few	TRBV25-1	TRBJ1-1	TGTGCCAGCAGTGAATGGGGTGGCACTGAAGCTTTCTTT	CASSEWGGTEAFF
TRBD1	NA	TRBV4-1	TRBJ2-7	TGCGCCAGCAGCCTAACCCGGGACAGGGGGGCCCACGAGCAGTACTTC	CASSLTRDRGAHEQYF
TRBD2	few	TRBV2	TRBJ2-7	TGTGCCAGCAGGAAGCCGGGGGAGGGCCCCGAGCAGTACTTC	CASRKPGEGPEQYF
NA	NA	TRBV29-1	TRBJ1-5	TGCAGCGTTGTATGGGGGCCGGGACGTCCCCAGCATTTT	CSVVWGPGRPQHF
NA	few	TRBV30	TRBJ2-1	TGTGCCTGGACTCCCCCTACTGGTCCGCGCTCCTACAATGAGCAGTTCTTC	CAWTPPTGPRSYNEQFF
NA	NA	TRBV18	TRBJ2-1	TGTGCCAGCTCACCCCTTCGCCATGAGCAGTTCTTC	CASSPLRHEQFF
NA	NA	TRBV5-1	TRBJ2-3	TGCGCCAGCAGCCTGCCGGAAGATACGCAGTATTTT	CASSLPEDTQYF
NA	few	TRBV5-4	TRBJ2-5	TGTGCCAGCAGCTTCTCGCAAGAGACCCAGTACTTC	CASSFSQETQYF
NA	NA	TRBV28	TRBJ2-1	TGTGCCAGCAGTTTGACATGGGGGCTTGAGCAGTTCTTC	CASSLTWGLEQFF
NA	NA	TRBV6-4	TRBJ2-7	TGTGCCAGCAAGGAGGTGACATCCTACGAGCAGTACTTC	CASKEVTSYEQYF
TRBD2	few	TRBV7-2	TRBJ2-4	TGTGCCAGCAGCCTCTCCGGGACTAGCGGGAGGAACATTCAGTACTTC	CASSLSGTSGRNIQYF
TRBD1	NA	TRBV29-1	TRBJ2-5	TGCAGCGTTGAATCGGACAGGGGGAAGGAGACCCAGTACTTC	CSVESDRGKETQYF
NA	few	TRBV29-1	TRBJ1-1	TGCAGCGTTGTGCTGCGCGGAGGACACGATGAAGCTTTCTTT	CSVVLRGGHDEAFF
NA	NA	TRBV30	TRBJ1-4	TGTGCCGGCAATGGGGCAGGGAACGAAAAACTGTTTTTT	CAGNGAGNEKLFF
NA	few	TRBV29-1	TRBJ2-7	TGCAGCGTTGTCCGGGACCGGACACTTACTGTGCAGTACTTC	CSVVRDRTLTVQYF
TRBD1	NA	TRBV6-5	TRBJ2-3	TGTGCCAGCAGTAAACAGGGGGCCTGGGGAGATACGCAGTATTTT	CASSKQGAWGDTQYF
NA	NA	TRBV5-6	TRBJ2-5	TGTGCCAGCAGCTTGTGGGGGAGGGAGACCCAGTACTTC	CASSLWGRETQYF
NA	NA	TRBV4-1	TRBJ2-7	TGCGCCAGCAGCCAAGATATTCAAGGCTTCCACGAGCAGTACTTC	CASSQDIQGFHEQYF
NA	NA	TRBV6-5	TRBJ2-5	TGTGCCAGCAGTTACGGCACGGAACAAGAGACCCAGTACTTC	CASSYGTEQETQYF
TRBD1	few	TRBV28	TRBJ1-2	TGTGCCAGCAGTTTGTGGGACAGGGGCTACACCTTC	CASSLWDRGYTF
NA	few	TRBV7-2	TRBJ2-7	TGTGCCAGCAGCTTAGTTCCGGGCCTTTACGAGCAGTACTTC	CASSLVPGLYEQYF
NA	NA	TRBV28	TRBJ2-7	TGTGCCAGCAGAAGACAGTCTCCCTACGAGCAGTACTTC	CASRRQSPYEQYF
NA	NA	TRBV7-8	TRBJ1-2	TGTGCCAGCAGCCCACTGGGGGGGCGCAACTATGGCTACACCTTC	CASSPLGGRNYGYTF
NA	NA	TRBV30	TRBJ1-4	TGTGCCTGTACCGGGGATCAACCTCATTATAATGAAAAACTGTTTTTT	CACTGDQPHYNEKLFF
NA	NA	TRBV7-2	TRBJ2-5	TGTGCCAGCAGCATTGGAGGGGGGGCGGCTACCCAGTACTTC	CASSIGGGAATQYF
NA	once	TRBV20-1	TRBJ2-5	TGCAGTGACAAGCGGGAGACCCAGTACTTC	CSDKRETQYF
NA	NA	TRBV5-1	TRBJ1-2	TGCGCCAGCAGCTTGGATCGGGAAAACTATGGCTACACCTTC	CASSLDRENYGYTF
NA	few	TRBV7-9	TRBJ1-2	TGTGCCAGCAGCTTAGAGAGCTGGGGATTCGGCTACACCTTC	CASSLESWGFGYTF
NA	once	TRBV11-2	TRBJ1-2	TGTGCCAGCAGCTTGGCGGGGACGGAAGCTAACTATGGCTACACCTTC	CASSLAGTEANYGYTF
NA	NA	TRBV5-1	TRBJ2-7	TGCGCCAGCAGCTTGGAAGGAATCGAGCAGTACTTC	CASSLEGIEQYF
TRBD1	NA	TRBV7-2	TRBJ1-1	TGTGCCAGCAGCCCACGACAGGGTACTGAAGCTTTCTTT	CASSPRQGTEAFF
NA	NA	TRBV10-3	TRBJ2-5	TGTGCCATCAGTTATGGGGAGACCCAGTACTTC	CAISYGETQYF
NA	NA	TRBV18	TRBJ1-2	TGTGCCAGCTCACCACAGGACTTCCTGGGAGGCTACACCTTC	CASSPQDFLGGYTF
NA	NA	TRBV2	TRBJ2-7	TGTGCCAGCAGATCTAGGGCCGGCCCCACCTACGAGCAGTACTTC	CASRSRAGPTYEQYF
NA	few	TRBV29-1	TRBJ2-3	TGCAGCGTTGAAGATTGGCAGGCCACAGATACGCAGTATTTT	CSVEDWQATDTQYF
NA	NA	TRBV7-9	TRBJ2-7	TGTGCCAGCAGCTTAGTAGGGGGGTACGAGCAGTACTTC	CASSLVGGYEQYF
TRBD2	NA	TRBV5-1	TRBJ2-3	TGCGCCAGCAGCGAGGGAGGGCTGGCAGATACGCAGTATTTT	CASSEGGLADTQYF
TRBD1	NA	TRBV29-1	TRBJ2-3	TGCAGCAATCTCGGGACAGGGAGTGCAGATACGCAGTATTTT	CSNLGTGSADTQYF
NA	few	TRBV6-5	TRBJ2-7	TGTGCCAGCAGATTGGACAGCCAAGCCTACGAGCAGTACTTC	CASRLDSQAYEQYF
TRBD1	NA	TRBV15	TRBJ1-2	TGTGCCACCAGCAGAGATCGACAGGGAAGTGGCTACACCTTC	CATSRDRQGSGYTF
TRBD2	NA	TRBV7-2	TRBJ2-5	TGTGCCAGCAGCTTAGGCAGCGGGATGGAGACCCAGTACTTC	CASSLGSGMETQYF
NA	NA	TRBV27	TRBJ2-7	TGTGCCAGCAGTTTTCAGGGGAATAACAACGAGCAGTACTTC	CASSFQGNNNEQYF